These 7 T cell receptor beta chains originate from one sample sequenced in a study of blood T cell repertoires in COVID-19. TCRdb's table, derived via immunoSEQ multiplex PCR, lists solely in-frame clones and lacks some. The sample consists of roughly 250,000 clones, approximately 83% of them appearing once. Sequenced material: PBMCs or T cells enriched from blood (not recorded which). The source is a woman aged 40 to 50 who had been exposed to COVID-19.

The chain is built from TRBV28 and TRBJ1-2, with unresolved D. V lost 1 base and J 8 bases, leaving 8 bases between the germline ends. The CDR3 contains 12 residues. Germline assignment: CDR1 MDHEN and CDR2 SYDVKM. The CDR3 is CASSLFSAGYTF. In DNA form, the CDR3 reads TGTGCCAGCAGTTTATTCTCCGCGGGCTACACCTTC.

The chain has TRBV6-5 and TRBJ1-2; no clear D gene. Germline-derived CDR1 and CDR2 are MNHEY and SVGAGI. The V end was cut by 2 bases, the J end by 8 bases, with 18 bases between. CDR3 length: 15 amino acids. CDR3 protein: CASSYKVGQASGYTF. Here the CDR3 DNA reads TGTGCCAGCAGTTACAAGGTCGGGCAGGCTAGCGGCTACACCTTC.

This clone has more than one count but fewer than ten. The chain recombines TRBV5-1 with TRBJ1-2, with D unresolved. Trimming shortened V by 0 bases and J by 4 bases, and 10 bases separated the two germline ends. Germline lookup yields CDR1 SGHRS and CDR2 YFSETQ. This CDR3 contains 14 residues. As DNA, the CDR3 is TGCGCCAGCAGCTTGGGGGCCGAGCTCTATGGCTACACCTTC. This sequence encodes CASSLGAELYGYTF.

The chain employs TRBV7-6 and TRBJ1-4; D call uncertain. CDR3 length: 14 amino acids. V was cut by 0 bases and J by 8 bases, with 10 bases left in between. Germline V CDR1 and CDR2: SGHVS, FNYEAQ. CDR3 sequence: CASSLAPRREKLFF. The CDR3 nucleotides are TGTGCCAGCAGCTTAGCGCCAAGGAGGGAAAAACTGTTTTTT.

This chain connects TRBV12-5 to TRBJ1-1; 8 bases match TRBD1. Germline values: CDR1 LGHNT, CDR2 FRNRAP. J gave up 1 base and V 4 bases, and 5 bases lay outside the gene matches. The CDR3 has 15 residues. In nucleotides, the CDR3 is TGTGCTAGTGGTTCCGGACAGGGAGGGAACACTGAAGCTTTCTTT. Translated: CASGSGQGGNTEAFF.

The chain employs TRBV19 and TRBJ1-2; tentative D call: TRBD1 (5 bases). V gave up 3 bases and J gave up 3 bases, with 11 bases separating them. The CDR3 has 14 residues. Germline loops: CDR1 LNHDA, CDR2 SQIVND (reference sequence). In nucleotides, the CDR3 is TGTGCCAGTAGTATGGATGGGGCTTACTATGGCTACACCTTC. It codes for CASSMDGAYYGYTF. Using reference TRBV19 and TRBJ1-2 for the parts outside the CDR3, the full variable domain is DGGITQSPKYLFRKEGQNVTLSCEQNLNHDAMYWYRQDPGQGLRLIYYSQIVNDFQKGDIAEGYSVSREKKESFPLTVTSAQKNPTAFYLCASSMDGAYYGYTFGSGTRLTVV.

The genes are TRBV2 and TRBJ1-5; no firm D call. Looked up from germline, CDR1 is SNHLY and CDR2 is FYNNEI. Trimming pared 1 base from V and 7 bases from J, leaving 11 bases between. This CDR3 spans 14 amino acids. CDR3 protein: CASSEVMGGQPQHF. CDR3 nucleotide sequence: TGTGCCAGCAGTGAAGTGATGGGAGGGCAGCCCCAGCATTTT.